The TCR beta chain under discussion was sequenced for a study of beta chain features in type 1 diabetes. Notes on the study in general: Researchers reported that naive, central memory and Treg TCRB repertoires appeared more similar in patients than in healthy donors.

Concerning this clone itself: What it recognizes is unknown.

CDR1 and CDR2 from the germline V gene are MDHEN and SYDVKM. The length of the CDR3 is 17 residues. J was trimmed by 0 bases and V by 5 bases; bases with no gene match: 10. Since all of the isolated RNA was reverse transcribed, expressed TCRB transcripts were what got sequenced. Profiling relied on immunoSEQ multiplex PCR, and the TCRdb table lists in-frame clones only, not all of them. The sample contains around 250,000 clones, about 71% of which appear only once. The V and J genes are TRBV28 and TRBJ2-7; 10 nucleotides line up with TRBD1. This TCR came from a man aged 25-45 years in good health. The sample consisted of naive CD4+ T cells from blood. The CDR3 sequence: CASSTPGQGITSYEQYF. The CDR3, as DNA: TGTGCCAGCAGTACTCCGGGACAGGGGATAACCTCCTACGAGCAGTACTTC.